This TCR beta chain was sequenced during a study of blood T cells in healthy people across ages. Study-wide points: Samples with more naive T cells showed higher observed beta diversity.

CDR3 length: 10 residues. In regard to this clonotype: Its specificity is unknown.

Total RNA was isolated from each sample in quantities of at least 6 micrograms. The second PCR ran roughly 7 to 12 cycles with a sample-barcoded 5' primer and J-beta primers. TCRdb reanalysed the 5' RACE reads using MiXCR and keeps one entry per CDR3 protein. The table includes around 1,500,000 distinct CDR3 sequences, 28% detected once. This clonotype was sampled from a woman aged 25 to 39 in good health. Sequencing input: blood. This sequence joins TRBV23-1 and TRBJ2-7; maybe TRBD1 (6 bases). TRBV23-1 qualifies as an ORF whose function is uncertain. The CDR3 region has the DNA TGCGCTATTACAGGGTACGAGCAGTACTTC. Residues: CAITGYEQYF.